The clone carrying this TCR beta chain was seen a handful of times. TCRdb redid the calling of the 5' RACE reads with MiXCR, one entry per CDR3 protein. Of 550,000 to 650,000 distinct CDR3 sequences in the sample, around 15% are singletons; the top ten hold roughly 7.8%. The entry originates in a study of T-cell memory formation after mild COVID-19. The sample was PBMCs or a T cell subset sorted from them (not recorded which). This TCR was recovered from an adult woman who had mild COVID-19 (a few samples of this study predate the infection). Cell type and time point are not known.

CDR3 loop: CASSFQSGTGDFEQFF. CDR3 DNA: TGCGCCAGCAGCTTTCAAAGCGGGACAGGGGACTTCGAGCAGTTCTTC. The V call is TRBV5-1, the J call TRBJ2-1; TRBD1 matches 10 bases. The length of the CDR3 is 16 residues. With 2 bases clipped from V and 10 bases from J, the junction kept 12 bases outside the gene matches. Germline CDR1 SGHRS, CDR2 YFSETQ.